The rows below give T cell receptor beta chains drawn from one sample of a study of early T cells in non-severe SARS-CoV-2 infection. TCRdb reprocessed the 5' RACE reads via MiXCR and lists one record per CDR3 protein. The table lists 45,000 to 55,000 distinct CDR3 sequences, approximately 7.6% of them singletons. Sequencing was done on a sample of whole blood. Source of these receptors: an adult who was a healthcare worker with PCR-confirmed SARS-CoV-2 infection or an uninfected control (not recorded which). Each CDR3 is given with its conserved first and last residue. D genes are given only for firm matches. Not every row has a clone size; where given, it reads once, few, many or a size class.

V: TRBV14; J: TRBJ1-6; D: TRBD1; size: NA; DNA: TGTGCCAGCAGCCGTTTTAGCGGACAGGGAAATTATTCACCCCTCCACTTT; CDR3: CASSRFSGQGNYSPLHF
V: TRBV4-1; J: TRBJ1-2; D: TRBD1; size: many; DNA: TGCGCCAGCAGCCAAGGGACAGGGGTTAGCTATGGCTACACCTTC; CDR3: CASSQGTGVSYGYTF
V: TRBV12-3/TRBV12-4; J: TRBJ2-2; D: NA; size: NA; DNA: TGTGCCAGCAGTTTCGTACCGAGCACCGGGGAGCTGTTTTTT; CDR3: CASSFVPSTGELFF
V: TRBV27; J: TRBJ1-2; D: NA; size: many; DNA: TGTGCCAGCAAAAGAGGGGGGAGAGACTATGGCTACACCTTC; CDR3: CASKRGGRDYGYTF
V: TRBV9; J: TRBJ2-5; D: NA; size: NA; DNA: TGTGCCAGCAGCGTAGCGGAGGGGGGTGCAGGGGAAGAGACCCAGTACTTC; CDR3: CASSVAEGGAGEETQYF
V: TRBV6-6; J: TRBJ1-6; D: NA; size: many; DNA: TGTGCCAGCAGTTACTCGAGGGCAGGGGATTCACCCCTCCACTTT; CDR3: CASSYSRAGDSPLHF
V: TRBV5-1; J: TRBJ2-7; D: NA; size: NA; DNA: TGCGCCAGCAGCTTGGCCGATACTAGGGACGAGCAGTACTTC; CDR3: CASSLADTRDEQYF
V: TRBV5-6; J: TRBJ1-1; D: TRBD1; size: many; DNA: TGTGCCAGCAGCTTGGGGGCCAGGGGGACTGAAGCTTTCTTT; CDR3: CASSLGARGTEAFF
V: TRBV20-1; J: TRBJ2-7; D: NA; size: many; DNA: TGCAGTGCCCCGAGAGGGGGAATGCCCTACGAGCAGTACTTC; CDR3: CSAPRGGMPYEQYF
V: TRBV3-1; J: TRBJ1-5; D: NA; size: many; DNA: TGTGCCAGCAGCCAAGATAGGAGGGGAAATCAGCCCCAGCATTTT; CDR3: CASSQDRRGNQPQHF
V: TRBV12-3/TRBV12-4; J: TRBJ2-3; D: NA; size: many; DNA: TGTGCCAGCAGTTTAAGGGGCACAGATACGCAGTATTTT; CDR3: CASSLRGTDTQYF
V: TRBV5-4; J: TRBJ1-5; D: NA; size: many; DNA: TGTGCCAGCAGCTTGGGTCCGTCAGGGACCGGTCAGCCCCAGCATTTT; CDR3: CASSLGPSGTGQPQHF
V: TRBV7-9; J: TRBJ1-4; D: TRBD1; size: NA; DNA: TGTGCCAGCAGCTTCGGGACAGGGGATGAAAAACTGTTTTTT; CDR3: CASSFGTGDEKLFF
V: TRBV12-3/TRBV12-4; J: TRBJ1-5; D: NA; size: many; DNA: TGTGCCAGCAGTTCTTCTGGGCCCCAGCATTTT; CDR3: CASSSSGPQHF
V: TRBV7-9; J: TRBJ1-2; D: NA; size: many; DNA: TGTGCCAGCAGCCCCCCGGTTACCTTGGGCTATGGCTACACCTTC; CDR3: CASSPPVTLGYGYTF
V: TRBV7-3; J: TRBJ2-1; D: NA; size: NA; DNA: TGTGCCAGCAGCCAGACAGGGACTAAAAATGAGCAGTTCTTC; CDR3: CASSQTGTKNEQFF
V: TRBV4-1; J: TRBJ1-1; D: NA; size: many; DNA: TGCGCCAGCAGCCAAGATATTGGGGACACTGAAGCTTTCTTT; CDR3: CASSQDIGDTEAFF
V: TRBV10-3; J: TRBJ2-1; D: TRBD2; size: few; DNA: TGTGCCATCAGTGAACACGGGACTAGCGGGGGGCCGAGTAATGAGCAGTTCTTC; CDR3: CAISEHGTSGGPSNEQFF
V: TRBV6-1; J: TRBJ1-4; D: NA; size: few; DNA: TGTGCCAGCAGTGGTCGGGAAAATGAAAAACTGTTTTTT; CDR3: CASSGRENEKLFF
V: TRBV6-2/TRBV6-3; J: TRBJ2-5; D: TRBD2; size: few; DNA: TGTGCCGGACGGACTAGCGGACAAGAGACCCAGTACTTC; CDR3: CAGRTSGQETQYF
V: TRBV24-1; J: TRBJ1-3; D: NA; size: many; DNA: TGTGCCACCCCCCTTGGGGGGATTGGAAACACCATATATTTT; CDR3: CATPLGGIGNTIYF
V: TRBV11-2; J: TRBJ2-3; D: NA; size: many; DNA: TGTGCCAGCAGCCAACAATATGGCGGGGATACGCAGTATTTT; CDR3: CASSQQYGGDTQYF
V: TRBV14; J: TRBJ2-3; D: NA; size: few; DNA: TGTGCCAGCAGCCAAGAACGCGCCATTAGCACAGATACGCAGTATTTT; CDR3: CASSQERAISTDTQYF
V: TRBV7-2; J: TRBJ2-3; D: TRBD2; size: NA; DNA: TGTGCCAGCAGCAGGACTAGCGCCGCAGATACGCAGTATTTT; CDR3: CASSRTSAADTQYF
V: TRBV7-9; J: TRBJ1-2; D: NA; size: NA; DNA: TGTGCCAGCAGCTACGGAGTAAGGGGCCTCTATGGCTACACCTTC; CDR3: CASSYGVRGLYGYTF
V: TRBV5-1; J: TRBJ1-1; D: NA; size: many; DNA: TGCGCCAGCAGCACCCTACAGGGGAACACTGAAGCTTTCTTT; CDR3: CASSTLQGNTEAFF
V: TRBV7-9; J: TRBJ2-3; D: NA; size: few; DNA: TGTGCCAGCAGCTTACTAGCGATCTGGAGCACAGATACGCAGTATTTT; CDR3: CASSLLAIWSTDTQYF
V: TRBV2; J: TRBJ2-5; D: TRBD2; size: NA; DNA: TGTGCCAGCAGTGAAATAGCGGGGGTCGCGTACCAAGAGACCCAGTACTTC; CDR3: CASSEIAGVAYQETQYF
V: TRBV6-2/TRBV6-3; J: TRBJ2-1; D: NA; size: many; DNA: TGTGCCAGCAGTTACGCTCATGAGCAGTTCTTC; CDR3: CASSYAHEQFF
V: TRBV11-2; J: TRBJ2-7; D: NA; size: NA; DNA: TGTGCCAGCAGCTTAGGCCAAAGCTCCTACGAGCAGTACTTC; CDR3: CASSLGQSSYEQYF
V: TRBV20-1; J: TRBJ1-2; D: TRBD1; size: many; DNA: TGCAGTGCTAGAGACCATGATACCGGGACAGGCAACTATGGCTACACCTTC; CDR3: CSARDHDTGTGNYGYTF
V: TRBV7-9; J: TRBJ2-1; D: TRBD2; size: NA; DNA: TGTGCCAGCAGCTGGGGGGGTTACAATGAGCAGTTCTTC; CDR3: CASSWGGYNEQFF
V: TRBV4-2; J: TRBJ2-7; D: NA; size: few; DNA: TGTGCCAGCAGCCAAGATGAGGGACACACATACGAGCAGTACTTC; CDR3: CASSQDEGHTYEQYF
V: TRBV6-1; J: TRBJ2-1; D: NA; size: NA; DNA: TGTGCCAGCAGTGAAGACGGAAGCTCCTACAATGAGCAGTTCTTC; CDR3: CASSEDGSSYNEQFF
V: TRBV28; J: TRBJ2-7; D: TRBD2; size: NA; DNA: TGTGCCAGCAGTTTTCGAGCGGGGGTCTACGAGCAGTACTTC; CDR3: CASSFRAGVYEQYF
V: TRBV20-1; J: TRBJ1-3; D: NA; size: NA; DNA: TGCAGTGCTAGACCTCCCGGGACAAGTCCCCCATACTCTGGAAACACCATATATTTT; CDR3: CSARPPGTSPPYSGNTIYF
V: TRBV11-2; J: TRBJ1-2; D: NA; size: many; DNA: TGTGCCAGCAGCCAAGTACCAGGGGTGGGCTACACCTTC; CDR3: CASSQVPGVGYTF
V: TRBV9; J: TRBJ2-1; D: NA; size: many; DNA: TGTGCCAGCAGCGTAGGGCTAGTACCCTACAATGAGCAGTTCTTC; CDR3: CASSVGLVPYNEQFF